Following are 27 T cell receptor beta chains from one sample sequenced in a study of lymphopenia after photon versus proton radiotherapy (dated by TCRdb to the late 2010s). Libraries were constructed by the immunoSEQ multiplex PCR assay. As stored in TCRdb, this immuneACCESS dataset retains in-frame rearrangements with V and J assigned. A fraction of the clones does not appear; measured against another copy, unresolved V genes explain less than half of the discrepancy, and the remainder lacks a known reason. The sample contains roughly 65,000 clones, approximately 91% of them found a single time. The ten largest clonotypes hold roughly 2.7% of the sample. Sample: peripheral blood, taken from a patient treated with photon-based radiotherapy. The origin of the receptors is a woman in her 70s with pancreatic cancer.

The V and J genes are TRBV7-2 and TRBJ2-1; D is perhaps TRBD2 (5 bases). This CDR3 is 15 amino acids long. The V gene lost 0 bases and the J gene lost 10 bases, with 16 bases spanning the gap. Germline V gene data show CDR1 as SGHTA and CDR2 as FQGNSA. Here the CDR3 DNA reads TGTGCCAGCAGCTTAGCGGGAAAGACTCGCGGGGAGCAGTTCTTC. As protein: CASSLAGKTRGEQFF.

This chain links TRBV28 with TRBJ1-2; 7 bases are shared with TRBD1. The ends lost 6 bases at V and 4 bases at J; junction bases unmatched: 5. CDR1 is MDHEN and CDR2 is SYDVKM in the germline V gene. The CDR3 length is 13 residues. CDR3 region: CASSPGTVYGYTF. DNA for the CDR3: TGTGCCAGCAGCCCCGGGACAGTCTATGGCTACACCTTC.

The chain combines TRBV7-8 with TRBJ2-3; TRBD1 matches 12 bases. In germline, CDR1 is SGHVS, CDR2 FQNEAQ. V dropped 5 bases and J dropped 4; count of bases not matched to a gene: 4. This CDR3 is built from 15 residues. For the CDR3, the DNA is TGTGCCAGCAGCCGGGACAGGGGGCGCGCAGATACGCAGTATTTT. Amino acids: CASSRDRGRADTQYF.

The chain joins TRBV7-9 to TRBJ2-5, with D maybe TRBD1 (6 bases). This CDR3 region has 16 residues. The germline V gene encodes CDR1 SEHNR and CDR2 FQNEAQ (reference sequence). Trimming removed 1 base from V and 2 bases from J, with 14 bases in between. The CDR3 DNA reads TGTGCCAGCAGCTTAGGGGGAGCACAGGGACAAGAGACCCAGTACTTC. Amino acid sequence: CASSLGGAQGQETQYF.

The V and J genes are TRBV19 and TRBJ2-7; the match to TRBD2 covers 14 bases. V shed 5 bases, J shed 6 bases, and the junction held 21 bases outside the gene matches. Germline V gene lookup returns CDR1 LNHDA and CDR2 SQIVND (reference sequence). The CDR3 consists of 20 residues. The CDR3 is CASSPTTGLAGVVASGEQYF. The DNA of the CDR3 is TGTGCCAGTAGTCCAACCACGGGACTAGCGGGAGTAGTCGCCTCCGGCGAGCAGTACTTC. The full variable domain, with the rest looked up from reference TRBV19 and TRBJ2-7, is DGGITQSPKYLFRKEGQNVTLSCEQNLNHDAMYWYRQDPGQGLRLIYYSQIVNDFQKGDIAEGYSVSREKKESFPLTVTSAQKNPTAFYLCASSPTTGLAGVVASGEQYFGPGTRLTVT.

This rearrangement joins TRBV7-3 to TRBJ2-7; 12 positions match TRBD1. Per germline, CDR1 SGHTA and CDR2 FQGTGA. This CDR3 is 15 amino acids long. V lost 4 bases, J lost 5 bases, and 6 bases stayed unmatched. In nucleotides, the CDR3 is TGTGCCAGCAGCTCCTCCGGGACAGGGGGCCACGAGCAGTACTTC. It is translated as CASSSSGTGGHEQYF.

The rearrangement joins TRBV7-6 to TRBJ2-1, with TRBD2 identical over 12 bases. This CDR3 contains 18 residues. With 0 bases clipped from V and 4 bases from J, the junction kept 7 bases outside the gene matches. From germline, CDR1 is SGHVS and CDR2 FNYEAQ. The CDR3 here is CASSLAGASGRVYNEQFF. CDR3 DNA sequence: TGTGCCAGCAGCTTAGCCGGGGCTAGCGGGAGGGTATACAATGAGCAGTTCTTC. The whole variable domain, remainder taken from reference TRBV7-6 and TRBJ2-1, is GAGVSQSPRYKVTKRGQDVALRCDPISGHVSLYWYRQALGQGPEFLTYFNYEAQQDKSGLPNDRFSAERPEGSISTLTIQRTEQRDSAMYRCASSLAGASGRVYNEQFFGPGTRLTVL.

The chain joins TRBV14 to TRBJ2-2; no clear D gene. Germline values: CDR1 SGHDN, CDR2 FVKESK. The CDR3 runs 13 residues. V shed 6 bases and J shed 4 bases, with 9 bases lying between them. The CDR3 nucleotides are TGTGCCAGCAGGCCCGACGGCACCGGGGAGCTGTTTTTT. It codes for CASRPDGTGELFF.

The CDR3 DNA reads as TGTGCCTGGAGTAGTTTTATGGGATTAGGTAGGGTAAATCAAGAGACCCAGTACTTC. Its protein product is CAWSSFMGLGRVNQETQYF. V usage is TRBV30 and J usage is TRBJ2-5; no reliable D call. The CDR3 runs 19 residues. Germline values: CDR1 GTSNPN, CDR2 SVGIG (reference sequence). V was cut by 2 bases and J by 2 bases, with 27 bases left in between.

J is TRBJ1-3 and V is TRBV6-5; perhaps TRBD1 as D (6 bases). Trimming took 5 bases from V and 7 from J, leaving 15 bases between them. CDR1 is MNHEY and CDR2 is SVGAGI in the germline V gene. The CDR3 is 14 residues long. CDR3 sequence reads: CASSAGTRGNTIYF. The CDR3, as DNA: TGTGCCAGCAGTGCCGGGACACGCGGGAACACCATATATTTT.

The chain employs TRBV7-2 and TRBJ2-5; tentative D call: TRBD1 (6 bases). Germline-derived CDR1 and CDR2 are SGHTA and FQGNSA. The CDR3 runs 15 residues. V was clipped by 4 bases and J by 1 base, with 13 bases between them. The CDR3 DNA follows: TGTGCCAGCAGCTCGACTCACAGGGCCCAAGAGACCCAGTACTTC. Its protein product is CASSSTHRAQETQYF.

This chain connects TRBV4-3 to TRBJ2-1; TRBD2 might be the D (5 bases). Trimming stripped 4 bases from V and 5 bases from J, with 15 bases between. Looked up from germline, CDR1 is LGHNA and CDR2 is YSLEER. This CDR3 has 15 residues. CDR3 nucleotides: TGCGCCAGCAGCCTCGGGGTGGTCGAGAACAATGAGCAGTTCTTC. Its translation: CASSLGVVENNEQFF.

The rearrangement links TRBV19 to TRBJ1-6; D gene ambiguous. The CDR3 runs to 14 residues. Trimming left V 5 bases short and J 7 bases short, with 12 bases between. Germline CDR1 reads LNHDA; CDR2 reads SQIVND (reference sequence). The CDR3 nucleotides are TGTGCCAGTAGTCCTGGGGTTTCGAATTCACCCCTCCACTTT. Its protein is CASSPGVSNSPLHF.

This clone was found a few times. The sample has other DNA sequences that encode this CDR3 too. The CDR3 region is CASSLVGGEKLFF. CDR3 DNA: TGTGCCAGCAGCTTAGTTGGTGGGGAAAAACTGTTTTTT. This chain joins TRBV7-9 and TRBJ1-4; D is undetermined. The CDR3 runs to 13 residues. Trimming took 1 base from V and 8 from J, leaving 8 bases between them. Looked up from germline, CDR1 is SEHNR and CDR2 is FQNEAQ (reference sequence).

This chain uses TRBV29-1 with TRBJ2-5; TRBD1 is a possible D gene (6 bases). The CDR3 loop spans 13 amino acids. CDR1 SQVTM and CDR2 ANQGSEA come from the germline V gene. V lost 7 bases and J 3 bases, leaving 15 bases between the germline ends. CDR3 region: CSAEGTFEETQYF. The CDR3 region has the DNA TGCAGCGCGGAAGGGACATTCGAAGAGACCCAGTACTTC.

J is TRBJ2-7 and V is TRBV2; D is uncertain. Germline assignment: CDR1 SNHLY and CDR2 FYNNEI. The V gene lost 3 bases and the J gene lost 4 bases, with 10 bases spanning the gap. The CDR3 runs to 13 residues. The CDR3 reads CASSDAINYEQYF. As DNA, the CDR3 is TGTGCCAGCAGTGATGCCATTAATTACGAGCAGTACTTC.

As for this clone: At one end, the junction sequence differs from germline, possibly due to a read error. In nucleotides, the CDR3 is TGTGCTAGCAGCCCAAACCAACAGTTTGGGGAGCTGTTTTTT. Its protein product is CASSPNQQFGELFF. V and J are TRBV7-7 and TRBJ2-2; no definite D call. CDR1 SSHAT and CDR2 FNYEAQ come from the germline V gene (reference sequence). The length of the CDR3 is 14 residues.

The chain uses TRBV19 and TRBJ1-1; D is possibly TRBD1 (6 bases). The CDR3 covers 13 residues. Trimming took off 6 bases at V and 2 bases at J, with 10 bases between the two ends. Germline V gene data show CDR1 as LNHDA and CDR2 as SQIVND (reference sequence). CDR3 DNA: TGTGCCAGTAGGACACAGGGAAACACTGAAGCTTTCTTT. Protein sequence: CASRTQGNTEAFF. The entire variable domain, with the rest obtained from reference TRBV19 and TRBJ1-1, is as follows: DGGITQSPKYLFRKEGQNVTLSCEQNLNHDAMYWYRQDPGQGLRLIYYSQIVNDFQKGDIAEGYSVSREKKESFPLTVTSAQKNPTAFYLCASRTQGNTEAFFGQGTRLTVV.

This CDR3 reads CASSQDPDRPSSGRADNEQFF. CDR3 nucleotides: TGCGCCAGCAGCCAAGATCCGGACAGACCTTCTAGCGGGAGGGCCGATAATGAGCAGTTCTTC. The J gene is TRBJ2-1, the V gene TRBV4-3; 12 bases align to TRBD2. The trim removed 0 bases at V and 7 bases at J, leaving 19 bases unmatched. Germline loops: CDR1 LGHNA, CDR2 YSLEER. The CDR3 runs 21 residues.

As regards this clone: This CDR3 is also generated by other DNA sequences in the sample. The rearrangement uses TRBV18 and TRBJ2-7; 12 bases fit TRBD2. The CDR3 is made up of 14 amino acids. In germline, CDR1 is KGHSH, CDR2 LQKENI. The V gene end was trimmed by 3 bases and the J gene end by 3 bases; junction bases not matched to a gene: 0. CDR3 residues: CASSPGLAGYEQYF. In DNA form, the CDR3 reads TGTGCCAGCTCACCGGGACTAGCGGGCTACGAGCAGTACTTC. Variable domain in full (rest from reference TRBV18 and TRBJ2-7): NAGVMQNPRHLVRRRGQEARLRCSPMKGHSHVYWYRQLPEEGLKFMVYLQKENIIDESGMPKERFSAEFPKEGPSILRIQQVVRGDSAAYFCASSPGLAGYEQYFGPGTRLTVT.

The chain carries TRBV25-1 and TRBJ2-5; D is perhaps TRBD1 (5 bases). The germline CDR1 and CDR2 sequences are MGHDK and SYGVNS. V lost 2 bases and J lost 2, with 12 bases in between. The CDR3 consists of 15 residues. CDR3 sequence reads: CASSERQINQETQYF. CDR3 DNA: TGTGCCAGCAGTGAAAGACAGATTAATCAAGAGACCCAGTACTTC.

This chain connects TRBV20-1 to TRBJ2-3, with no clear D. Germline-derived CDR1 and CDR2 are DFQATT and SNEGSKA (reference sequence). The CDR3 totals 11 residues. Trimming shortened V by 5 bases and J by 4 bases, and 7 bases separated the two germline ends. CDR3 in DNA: TGCAGTGCTCGACTCTCAGATACGCAGTATTTT. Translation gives CSARLSDTQYF.

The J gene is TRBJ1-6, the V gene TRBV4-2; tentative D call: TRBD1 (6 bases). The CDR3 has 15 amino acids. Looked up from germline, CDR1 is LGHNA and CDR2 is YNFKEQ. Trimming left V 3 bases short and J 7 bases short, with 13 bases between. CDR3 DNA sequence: TGTGCCAGCAGCCAGTATTCAGGACAGAATTCACCCCTCCACTTT. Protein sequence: CASSQYSGQNSPLHF.

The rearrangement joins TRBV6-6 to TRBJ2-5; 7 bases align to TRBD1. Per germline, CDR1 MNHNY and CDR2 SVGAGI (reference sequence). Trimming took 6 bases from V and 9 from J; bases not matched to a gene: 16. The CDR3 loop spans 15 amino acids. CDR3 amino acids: CASRPDRVGAQAQYF. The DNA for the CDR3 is TGTGCCAGCAGACCCGACAGGGTAGGGGCCCAGGCCCAGTACTTC.

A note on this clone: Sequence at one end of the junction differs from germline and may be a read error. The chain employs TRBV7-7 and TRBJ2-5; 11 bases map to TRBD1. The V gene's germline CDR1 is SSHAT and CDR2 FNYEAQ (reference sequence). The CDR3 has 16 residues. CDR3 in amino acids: CASSTGTGGRQETQYF. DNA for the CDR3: TGTGCTAGCAGCACCGGGACAGGGGGACGGCAAGAGACCCAGTACTTC.

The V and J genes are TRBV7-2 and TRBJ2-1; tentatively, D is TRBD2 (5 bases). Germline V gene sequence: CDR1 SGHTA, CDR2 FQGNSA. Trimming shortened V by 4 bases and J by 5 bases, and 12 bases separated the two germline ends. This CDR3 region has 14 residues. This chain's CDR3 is CASSSEGADNEQFF. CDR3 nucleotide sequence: TGTGCCAGCAGCTCCGAGGGAGCGGACAATGAGCAGTTCTTC.

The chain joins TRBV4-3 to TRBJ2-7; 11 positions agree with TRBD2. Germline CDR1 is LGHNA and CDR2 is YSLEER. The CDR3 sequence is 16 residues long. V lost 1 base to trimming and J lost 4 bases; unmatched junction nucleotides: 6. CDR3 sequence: CASSQGLAGNLYEQYF. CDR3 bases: TGCGCCAGCAGCCAAGGACTAGCGGGAAACCTGTACGAGCAGTACTTC.